These T cell receptor beta chains were read from a single sample in a study of blood T cell repertoires in COVID-19. Measured with immunoSEQ multiplex PCR; TCRdb has only the in-frame clones, and not every one. The table records about 140,000 clones, over 75% of them present only once. Specimen: peripheral blood. These receptors all stem from a man aged 55-75 years with active or convalescent COVID-19. CDR3s include the opening cysteine and the closing phenylalanine or tryptophan. The D gene is left open where the match is weak. Rows give clone size only sometimes, using once, few, many, or a class for an expanded clone.

DNA: TGTGCCAGCAGTCCGGGACAGGGAGCTCAAGCTTTCTTT; CDR3: CASSPGQGAQAFF; D: TRBD1; size: -; J: TRBJ1-1; V: TRBV28
DNA: TGTGCCAGTAGTCCCGACCGGGGGAACACTGAAGCTTTCTTT; CDR3: CASSPDRGNTEAFF; D: -; size: -; J: TRBJ1-1; V: TRBV19
DNA: TGTGCCACCAGGGGGCAGGCCACAGATACGCAGTATTTT; CDR3: CATRGQATDTQYF; D: -; size: -; J: TRBJ2-3; V: TRBV24-1
DNA: TGTGCCAGCAGCTTAGTGTCCACGGTCTATGGCTACACCTTC; CDR3: CASSLVSTVYGYTF; D: -; size: -; J: TRBJ1-2; V: TRBV7-2
DNA: TGTGCCTGGAGTGTCCGCGGGAGTGAGGGGGATACGCAGTATTTT; CDR3: CAWSVRGSEGDTQYF; D: TRBD2; size: -; J: TRBJ2-3; V: TRBV30
DNA: TGTGCCACCAAAGGACAGGGACAAGAGACCCAGTACTTC; CDR3: CATKGQGQETQYF; D: TRBD1; size: -; J: TRBJ2-5; V: TRBV24-1
DNA: TGCGCCAGCAGCCAAGAGAGGGCAGTTGGTTCACCCCTCCACTTT; CDR3: CASSQERAVGSPLHF; D: -; size: once; J: TRBJ1-6; V: TRBV4-3
DNA: TGCAGCGTTGAAGGTGTGCGGGAGCGTTCCTACAATGAGCAGTTCTTC; CDR3: CSVEGVRERSYNEQFF; D: TRBD2; size: -; J: TRBJ2-1; V: TRBV29-1
DNA: TGTGCCAGCAGCTTCGGACTACAAGCCTACGAGCAGTACTTC; CDR3: CASSFGLQAYEQYF; D: -; size: -; J: TRBJ2-7; V: TRBV7-2
DNA: TGTGCCAGCACCCCTACCCTACTAGCGGGAGGGAGCAATGAGCAGTTCTTC; CDR3: CASTPTLLAGGSNEQFF; D: TRBD2; size: -; J: TRBJ2-1; V: TRBV11-2
DNA: TGTGCCAGCAGTTTAAGTGGGGGACAGGGGGCGAACTATGGCTACACCTTC; CDR3: CASSLSGGQGANYGYTF; D: TRBD1; size: -; J: TRBJ1-2; V: TRBV28
DNA: TGTGCCAGCAGCTTAAGGCGGGACTTAGAGGAGCTGTTTTTT; CDR3: CASSLRRDLEELFF; D: -; size: -; J: TRBJ2-2; V: TRBV7-9
DNA: TGTGCCAGCTCAGCGGGACCCAGCTCCTACAATGAGCAGTTCTTC; CDR3: CASSAGPSSYNEQFF; D: -; size: -; J: TRBJ2-1; V: TRBV18
DNA: TGTGCCAGCTCCCGGGACAGGGTCTACGAGCAGTACTTC; CDR3: CASSRDRVYEQYF; D: TRBD1; size: -; J: TRBJ2-7; V: TRBV6-5
DNA: TGTGCCAGTAGTATCTCCGGGTCCTCGGGTTCACCCCTCCACTTT; CDR3: CASSISGSSGSPLHF; D: -; size: -; J: TRBJ1-6; V: TRBV19
DNA: TGTGCCAGTAAACAGGGGGCCCAGACTAATGAAAAACTGTTTTTT; CDR3: CASKQGAQTNEKLFF; D: TRBD1; size: -; J: TRBJ1-4; V: TRBV30
DNA: TGTGCCAGCTCACCACAAGGGGGAGAAAAACTGTTTTTT; CDR3: CASSPQGGEKLFF; D: -; size: -; J: TRBJ1-4; V: TRBV18
DNA: TGCAGCGTTGAAGGAGGGAGCTCCTACAATGAGCAGTTCTTC; CDR3: CSVEGGSSYNEQFF; D: -; size: -; J: TRBJ2-1; V: TRBV29-1
DNA: TGTGCCAGCAGCCAAGATCAGAGGACTGGGGGAGGACACCCCTACGAGCAGTACTTC; CDR3: CASSQDQRTGGGHPYEQYF; D: -; size: -; J: TRBJ2-7; V: TRBV4-2
DNA: TGTGCCAGCAGCACCCGACAGGGGGACGACGAGCAGTACTTC; CDR3: CASSTRQGDDEQYF; D: TRBD1; size: -; J: TRBJ2-7; V: TRBV7-8
DNA: TGTGCCAGCACATCTTGGCAGGGGAACACCGGGGAGCTGTTTTTT; CDR3: CASTSWQGNTGELFF; D: -; size: -; J: TRBJ2-2; V: TRBV28
DNA: TGTGCCAGCAGTACGGGACAGGGGGAGTCCAAAAACATTCAGTACTTC; CDR3: CASSTGQGESKNIQYF; D: TRBD1; size: -; J: TRBJ2-4; V: TRBV28
DNA: TGTGCCAGCTCACCCGGGACAGAAGAGACCCAGTACTTC; CDR3: CASSPGTEETQYF; D: TRBD1; size: -; J: TRBJ2-5; V: TRBV18
DNA: TGTGCCAGCAGCTTAGATTGGACAACCTACGAGCAGTACTTC; CDR3: CASSLDWTTYEQYF; D: -; size: -; J: TRBJ2-7; V: TRBV11-2
DNA: TGTGCCAGTAGTCCCCGTAAGGGGGCAAGGGAGACCCAGTACTTC; CDR3: CASSPRKGARETQYF; D: TRBD1; size: -; J: TRBJ2-5; V: TRBV19